Shown below are 5 T cell receptor beta chains from a single sample sequenced in a study of blood T cell repertoires in COVID-19. The assay was immunoSEQ multiplex PCR, and TCRdb's table has in-frame clones only and misses some. This repertoire shows approximately 240,000 clones, about four fifths found once; its top ten account for about 1.3%. The sequenced sample was PBMCs or T cells enriched from blood (not recorded which). The receptor source for this set is a woman aged 35 to 49 with acute COVID-19.

The chain is built from TRBV29-1 and TRBJ2-7; 7 bases agree with TRBD1. Germline V lookup: CDR1 SQVTM, CDR2 ANQGSEA. The CDR3 sequence is 13 residues long. Unmatched junction bases numbered 6, after V lost 7 bases and J lost 0 bases. CDR3 DNA: TGCAGCGCTGTCAGGGGGACCTCCTACGAGCAGTACTTC. Protein sequence: CSAVRGTSYEQYF.

The genes are TRBV27 and TRBJ1-1, with unresolved D. Trimming took off 5 bases at V and 11 bases at J, with 15 bases between the two ends. Germline V CDR1 and CDR2: MNHEY, SMNVEV (reference sequence). This CDR3 comprises 12 residues. CDR3: CASSTITSPAFF. The CDR3 bases are TGTGCCAGCAGTACAATTACGTCCCCCGCTTTCTTT.

The chain is built from TRBV6-2 or TRBV6-3 and TRBJ2-3, with TRBD2 matching over 10 bases. The V segment lost 2 bases and the J segment 2 bases; nucleotides outside the gene matches: 7. The germline CDR1 and CDR2 sequences are MNHEY and SVGEGT. The length of the CDR3 is 17 residues. The CDR3 loop is CASSYGVAGGHTDTQYF. Here the CDR3 DNA reads TGTGCCAGCAGTTACGGGGTAGCGGGGGGCCACACAGATACGCAGTATTTT.

The CDR3 loop is CSVTGGPSPLHF. The DNA for the CDR3 is TGCAGCGTTACGGGGGGTCCTTCACCCCTCCACTTT. The rearrangement joins TRBV29-1 to TRBJ1-6, with a possible D match to TRBD1 (5 bases). The germline V gene has CDR1 SQVTM and CDR2 ANQGSEA. V lost 5 bases and J 9 bases, leaving 11 bases between the germline ends. The CDR3 consists of 12 residues.

This chain links TRBV7-7 with TRBJ2-5, with a weak D call TRBD1 (6 bases). The germline gives CDR1 SSHAT, CDR2 FNYEAQ (reference sequence). The CDR3 runs to 13 residues. The germline V and J ends were trimmed by 3 bases and 5 bases, with 10 bases remaining between them. CDR3: CASSLTGPETQYF. CDR3 bases: TGTGCCAGCAGCTTGACAGGACCGGAGACCCAGTACTTC. Full variable domain (remainder filled in from reference TRBV7-7 and TRBJ2-5): GAGVSQSPRYKVTKRGQDVTLRCDPISSHATLYWYQQALGQGPEFLTYFNYEAQPDKSGLPSDRFSAERPEGSISTLTIQRTEQRDSAMYRCASSLTGPETQYFGPGTRLLVL.